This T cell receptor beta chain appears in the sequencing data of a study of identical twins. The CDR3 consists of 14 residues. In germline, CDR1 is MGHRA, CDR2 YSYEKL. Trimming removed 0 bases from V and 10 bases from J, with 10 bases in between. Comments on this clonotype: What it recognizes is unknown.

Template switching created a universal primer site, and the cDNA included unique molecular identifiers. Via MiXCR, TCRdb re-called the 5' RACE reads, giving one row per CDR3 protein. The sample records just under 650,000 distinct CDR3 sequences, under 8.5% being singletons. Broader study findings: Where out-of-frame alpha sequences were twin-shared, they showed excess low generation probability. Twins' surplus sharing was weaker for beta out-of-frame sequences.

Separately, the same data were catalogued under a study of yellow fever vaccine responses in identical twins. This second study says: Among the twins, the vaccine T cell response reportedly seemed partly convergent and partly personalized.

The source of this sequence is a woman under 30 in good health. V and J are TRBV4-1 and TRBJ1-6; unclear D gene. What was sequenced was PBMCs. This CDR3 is CASSQDRADSPLHF. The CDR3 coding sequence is TGCGCCAGCAGCCAAGATCGGGCGGACTCACCCCTCCACTTT.